The rows below give T cell receptor beta chains drawn from one sample of a study of T cell repertoires in cytomegalovirus infection. TCRdb fed the reads into MiXCR, producing one record per CDR3 protein. This table has hundreds of thousands of distinct CDR3 sequences, about 11% appearing once. The specimen was PBMCs. The origin of the receptors is a human donor in good health (CMV status not recorded). Some clones in this sample may be carry-over from other donors' samples. Each CDR3 is given without its conserved first and last residue.

j_call v_call cdr3_aa
TRBJ1-1 TRBV6-5 ASSRDREAF
TRBJ2-2 TRBV2 ASSEGRRGQNTGELF
TRBJ2-2 TRBV11-2 ASSSGTGTGELF
TRBJ1-5 TRBV3-1 AKTRQGPNQPQH
TRBJ2-6 TRBV28 ASSLLLGQRSGANVLT
TRBJ2-3 TRBV5-1 ASSLAPAGASTDTQY
TRBJ2-4 TRBV11-2 ASSLLGIAKNIQY
TRBJ2-7 TRBV27 ASSQRLAGDHEQY
TRBJ1-1 TRBV18 ASSPKELQGTEAF
TRBJ2-1 TRBV7-9 AGSGPWINEQF
TRBJ1-6 TRBV7-6 ASSPQARGSRNSPLH
TRBJ2-2 TRBV5-4 ASSRGQGAGTGELF
TRBJ2-1 TRBV20-1 SADSYNEQF
TRBJ2-7 TRBV23-1 ASSQGGVGYEQY
TRBJ1-2 TRBV14 ASSRLNTGGYT
TRBJ1-5 TRBV27 ASSLYGGRRGNQPQH
TRBJ2-7 TRBV4-2 ASSPGGGSDEQY
TRBJ1-5 TRBV12-3/TRBV12-4 ASSFVRGIIRPSNRNQPQH
TRBJ1-3 TRBV3-1 ASSQVGSWDAGNTIY
TRBJ2-2 TRBV12-5 ASNVVNTGELF
TRBJ2-3 TRBV6-2/TRBV6-3 ASAKKRGLAVTDTQY
TRBJ1-1 TRBV20-1 SARGPGRVNTEAF
TRBJ2-3 TRBV5-6 ASSLRWEAPDTQY
TRBJ2-3 TRBV11-2 ASSPRVLASSTDTQY
TRBJ1-2 TRBV7-9 ASSRTGDNYGYT
TRBJ1-3 TRBV20-1 SASELTRSSGNTIY
TRBJ2-1 TRBV19 ASSIGPEQF
TRBJ2-2 TRBV9 ASSVPRDGANTGELF
TRBJ1-1 TRBV2 ASSGLYRDNTEAF
TRBJ1-5 TRBV6-1 ASSVLGEGQPQH
TRBJ1-1 TRBV12-3/TRBV12-4 ASIATGGVNTEAF
TRBJ2-3 TRBV5-1 ASSLAPQRGGTDTQY
TRBJ2-1 TRBV7-9 ASSRSASGQF
TRBJ1-2 TRBV5-4 ASSLEMQAGL
TRBJ2-1 TRBV2 ASSLAVSNRNEQF
TRBJ1-3 TRBV6-5 ASSYSSSSFTERFSGNTIY
TRBJ1-2 TRBV12-3/TRBV12-4 ASSLTRKSYGYT
TRBJ1-1 TRBV9 ASSIGGGIDTEAF